The rows below give T cell receptor beta chains drawn from one sample of a study of T cell responses to AZD1222 COVID-19 vaccine. TCRdb keeps only in-frame clones here, not all; method: immunoSEQ multiplex PCR. The repertoire includes under 150,000 clones, around nine tenths of them detected once, and 28% sits in the top ten. The sequences come from peripheral blood, collected on day 0 of AZD1222 vaccination. Receptors originate from an adult in good health. The CDR3 runs from the conserved cysteine through the conserved F or W. D genes are given only for firm matches. Part of the rows lack a size; the others show once, few, many or a class for expanded clones.

CDR3aa,CDR3nt,j_gene,abundance,v_gene,d_gene
CAWSLGQGEQPQHF,TGTGCCTGGAGCCTCGGACAGGGGGAACAGCCCCAGCATTTT,TRBJ1-5,.,TRBV30,TRBD1
CASSGGWGDGYTF,TGTGCCAGCAGTGGAGGATGGGGAGATGGCTACACCTTC,TRBJ1-2,.,TRBV12-3/TRBV12-4,.
CASSIWVNQPQHF,TGTGCCAGTAGTATATGGGTGAATCAGCCCCAGCATTTT,TRBJ1-5,few,TRBV19,.
CASSFTGPGPEAFF,TGTGCCAGCAGTTTCACGGGGCCCGGGCCTGAAGCTTTCTTT,TRBJ1-1,.,TRBV27,.
CASSEGKGLSSGNEQFF,TGTGCCAGCAGCGAAGGGAAAGGACTATCCTCAGGCAATGAGCAGTTCTTC,TRBJ2-1,.,TRBV9,.
CAWARALMPNYNSPLHF,TGTGCCTGGGCCCGGGCTTTGATGCCGAACTATAATTCACCCCTCCACTTT,TRBJ1-6,.,TRBV30,.
CASSLGQSGGQPQHF,TGTGCCAGTTCCCTAGGACAGTCCGGCGGCCAGCCCCAGCATTTT,TRBJ1-5,once,TRBV19,.
CASSLTSRGNNEQFF,TGTGCCAGCAGCTTAACCTCAAGGGGCAACAATGAGCAGTTCTTC,TRBJ2-1,.,TRBV7-3,.
CASSPRLAGGSDTQYF,TGTGCCAGCTCACCACGGTTAGCGGGGGGGTCAGATACGCAGTATTTT,TRBJ2-3,.,TRBV18,TRBD2
CASSTGLAGASDTQYF,TGTGCCAGCAGCACCGGACTAGCGGGGGCCTCAGATACGCAGTATTTT,TRBJ2-3,.,TRBV5-8,TRBD2
CASSRPGQGGAETQYF,TGCGCCAGCAGTCGTCCCGGACAGGGAGGTGCAGAGACCCAGTACTTC,TRBJ2-5,.,TRBV23-1,TRBD1
CATRTTGPGDRAIPRSGNTIYF,TGTGCCACCAGAACCACGGGTCCCGGGGACAGGGCCATCCCTCGCTCTGGAAACACCATATATTTT,TRBJ1-3,few,TRBV24-1,TRBD1
CASSLGPRENEKLFF,TGTGCTAGCAGCTTAGGGCCTCGAGAAAATGAAAAACTGTTTTTT,TRBJ1-4,.,TRBV7-7,.
CASVRTGSTEAFF,TGTGCCAGCGTCCGTACAGGGAGCACTGAAGCTTTCTTT,TRBJ1-1,.,TRBV25-1,.
CASSLDPGTSPLHF,TGTGCCAGCAGCTTAGATCCAGGGACCTCACCCCTCCACTTT,TRBJ1-6,.,TRBV11-2,.
CASSQVGAVRGYTF,TGTGCCAGCAGCCAAGTAGGAGCAGTACGCGGCTACACCTTC,TRBJ1-2,once,TRBV4-2,.
CASTTGGGRTEAFF,TGTGCCAGCACCACCGGAGGGGGGCGGACTGAAGCTTTCTTT,TRBJ1-1,.,TRBV5-4,.
CASSPQNTEAFF,TGTGCCAGCAGCCCCCAGAACACTGAAGCTTTCTTT,TRBJ1-1,once,TRBV9,.
CASSGDTRVGEQYF,TGTGCCAGTAGTGGGGACACTAGGGTTGGCGAGCAGTACTTC,TRBJ2-7,.,TRBV19,.
CASSEVEGLNQPQHF,TGTGCCAGCAGTGAAGTAGAGGGTTTGAATCAGCCCCAGCATTTT,TRBJ1-5,.,TRBV2,.
CASSQETGGAGELFF,TGTGCCAGCAGCCAAGAGACGGGGGGCGCCGGGGAGCTGTTTTTT,TRBJ2-2,once,TRBV3-1/TRBV3-2,.
CASKFATNEKLFF,TGTGCCAGTAAATTTGCAACTAATGAAAAACTGTTTTTT,TRBJ1-4,few,TRBV3-1/TRBV3-2,.
CASSFPFKSPLHF,TGTGCCAGCAGTTTTCCCTTTAAGTCACCCCTCCACTTT,TRBJ1-6,.,TRBV6-5,.
CASSNRGMLHEQYF,TGTGCCAGCAGCAACAGGGGAATGCTCCACGAGCAGTACTTC,TRBJ2-7,.,TRBV6-5,TRBD1
CASSQAGTYAGNTIYF,TGTGCCAGCAGCCAAGCCGGGACGTATGCTGGAAACACCATATATTTT,TRBJ1-3,.,TRBV4-2,.
CASSQEWLAGETGELFF,TGCGCCAGCAGCCAAGAATGGCTAGCGGGGGAGACCGGGGAGCTGTTTTTT,TRBJ2-2,.,TRBV4-1,TRBD2
CASRRVEGPPYEQYF,TGTGCCAGCAGGAGGGTGGAGGGTCCCCCCTACGAGCAGTACTTC,TRBJ2-7,.,TRBV6-5,.
CASSAGRGGPTDTQYF,TGTGCCAGCAGCGCCGGAAGGGGGGGCCCCACAGATACGCAGTATTTT,TRBJ2-3,.,TRBV7-2,.
CASSDSTSGGHEQFF,TGTGCCAGCAGTGACTCGACTAGCGGGGGGCATGAGCAGTTCTTC,TRBJ2-1,.,TRBV6-4,TRBD2
CASSDDGVRGNTIYF,TGCGCCAGCAGCGATGACGGCGTTAGGGGAAACACCATATATTTT,TRBJ1-3,.,TRBV5-1,.
CASRNADRANTEAFF,TGTGCCAGCCGGAACGCTGACAGGGCGAACACTGAAGCTTTCTTT,TRBJ1-1,once,TRBV6-5,TRBD1
CASSEPGTTQKQFF,TGTGCCAGCAGTGAACCCGGGACCACCCAGAAGCAGTTCTTC,TRBJ2-1,.,TRBV6-1,.
CAISESTGGNQPQHF,TGTGCCATCAGTGAGTCGACTGGTGGCAATCAGCCCCAGCATTTT,TRBJ1-5,.,TRBV10-3,.
CASSPSLGLSNTEAFF,TGTGCCAGCAGTCCCTCCCTAGGACTGTCGAACACTGAAGCTTTCTTT,TRBJ1-1,.,TRBV25-1,.
CSVGTGRNEQFF,TGCAGCGTGGGGACAGGGAGGAATGAGCAGTTCTTC,TRBJ2-1,.,TRBV29-1,TRBD1
CASSPRGDYGYTF,TGTGCCAGCAGCCCTCGGGGGGACTATGGCTACACCTTC,TRBJ1-2,.,TRBV11-1,.
CASGGQSYGYTF,TGTGCCAGCGGGGGACAGTCTTATGGCTACACCTTC,TRBJ1-2,.,TRBV4-2,TRBD1
CASSLRQGAGQPQHF,TGTGCCAGCAGCTTAAGACAGGGGGCGGGGCAGCCCCAGCATTTT,TRBJ1-5,.,TRBV7-2,TRBD1
CASSLTGDSPLHF,TGTGCCAGCAGTTTGACAGGGGATTCACCCCTCCACTTT,TRBJ1-6,.,TRBV12-3/TRBV12-4,TRBD1